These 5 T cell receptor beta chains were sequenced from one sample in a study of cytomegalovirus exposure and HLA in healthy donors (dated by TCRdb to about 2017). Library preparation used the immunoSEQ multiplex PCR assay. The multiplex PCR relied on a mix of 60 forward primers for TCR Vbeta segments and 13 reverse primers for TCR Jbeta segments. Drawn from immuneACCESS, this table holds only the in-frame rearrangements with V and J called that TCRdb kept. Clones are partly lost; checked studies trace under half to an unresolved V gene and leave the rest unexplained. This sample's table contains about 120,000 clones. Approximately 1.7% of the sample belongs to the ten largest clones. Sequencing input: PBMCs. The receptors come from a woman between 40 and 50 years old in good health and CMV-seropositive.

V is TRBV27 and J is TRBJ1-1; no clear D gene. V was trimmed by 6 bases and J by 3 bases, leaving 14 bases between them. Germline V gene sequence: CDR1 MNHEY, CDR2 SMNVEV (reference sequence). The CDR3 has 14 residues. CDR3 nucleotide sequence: TGTGCCAGCAGCCCCTTCCTTCGGGACACTGAAGCTTTCTTT. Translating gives CASSPFLRDTEAFF.

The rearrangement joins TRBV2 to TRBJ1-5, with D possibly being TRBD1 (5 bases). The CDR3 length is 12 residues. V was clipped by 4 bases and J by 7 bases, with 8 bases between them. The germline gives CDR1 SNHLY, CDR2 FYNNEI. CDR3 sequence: CASSVQGQPQHF. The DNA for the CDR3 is TGTGCCAGCAGTGTTCAGGGACAGCCCCAGCATTTT.

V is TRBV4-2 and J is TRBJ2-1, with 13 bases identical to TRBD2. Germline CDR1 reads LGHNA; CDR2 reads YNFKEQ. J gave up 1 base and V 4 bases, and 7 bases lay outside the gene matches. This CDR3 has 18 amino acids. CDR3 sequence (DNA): TGTGCCAGCAGCCCGGGACTAGCGGGACCCGTTTCCTACAATGAGCAGTTCTTC. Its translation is CASSPGLAGPVSYNEQFF.

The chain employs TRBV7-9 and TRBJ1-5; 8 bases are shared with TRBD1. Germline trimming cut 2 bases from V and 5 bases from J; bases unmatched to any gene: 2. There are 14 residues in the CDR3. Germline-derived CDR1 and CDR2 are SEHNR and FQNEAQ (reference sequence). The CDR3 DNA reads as TGTGCCAGCAGCTTAACAGGGGGGCATCAGCCCCAGCATTTT. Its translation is CASSLTGGHQPQHF. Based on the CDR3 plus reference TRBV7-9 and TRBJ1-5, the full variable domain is DTGVSQNPRHKITKRGQNVTFRCDPISEHNRLYWYRQTLGQGPEFLTYFQNEAQLEKSRLLSDRFSAERPKGSFSTLEIQRTEQGDSAMYLCASSLTGGHQPQHFGDGTRLSIL.

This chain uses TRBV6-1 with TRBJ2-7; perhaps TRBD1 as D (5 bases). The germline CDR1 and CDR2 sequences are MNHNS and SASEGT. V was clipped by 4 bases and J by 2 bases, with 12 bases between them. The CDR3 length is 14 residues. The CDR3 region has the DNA TGTGCCAGCAGTGCAACAGGTCCGGCCTACGAGCAGTACTTC. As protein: CASSATGPAYEQYF.